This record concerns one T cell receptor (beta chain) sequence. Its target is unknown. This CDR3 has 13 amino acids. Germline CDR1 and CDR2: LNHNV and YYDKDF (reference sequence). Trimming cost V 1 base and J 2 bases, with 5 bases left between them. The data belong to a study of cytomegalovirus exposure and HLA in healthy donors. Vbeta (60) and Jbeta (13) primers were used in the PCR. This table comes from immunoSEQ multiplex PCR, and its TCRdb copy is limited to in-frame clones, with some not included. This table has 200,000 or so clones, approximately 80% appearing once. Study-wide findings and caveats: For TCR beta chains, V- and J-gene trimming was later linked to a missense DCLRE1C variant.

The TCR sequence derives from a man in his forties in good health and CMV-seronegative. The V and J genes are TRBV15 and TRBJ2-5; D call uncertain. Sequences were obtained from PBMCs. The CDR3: CATSRVYQETQYF. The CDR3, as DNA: TGTGCCACCAGCAGAGTTTATCAAGAGACCCAGTACTTC.